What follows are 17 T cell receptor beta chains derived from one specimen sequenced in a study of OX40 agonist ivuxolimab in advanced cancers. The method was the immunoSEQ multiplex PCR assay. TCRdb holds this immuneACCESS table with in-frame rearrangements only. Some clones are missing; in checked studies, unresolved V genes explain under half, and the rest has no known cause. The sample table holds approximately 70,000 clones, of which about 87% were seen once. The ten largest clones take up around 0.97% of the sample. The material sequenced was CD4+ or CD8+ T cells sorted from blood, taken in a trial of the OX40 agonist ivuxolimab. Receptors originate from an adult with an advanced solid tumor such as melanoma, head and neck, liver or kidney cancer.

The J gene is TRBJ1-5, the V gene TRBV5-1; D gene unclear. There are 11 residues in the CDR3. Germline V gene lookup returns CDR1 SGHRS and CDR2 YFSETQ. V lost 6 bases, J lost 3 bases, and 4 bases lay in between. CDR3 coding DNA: TGCGCCAGCACTAACAATCAGCCCCAGCATTTT. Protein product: CASTNNQPQHF.

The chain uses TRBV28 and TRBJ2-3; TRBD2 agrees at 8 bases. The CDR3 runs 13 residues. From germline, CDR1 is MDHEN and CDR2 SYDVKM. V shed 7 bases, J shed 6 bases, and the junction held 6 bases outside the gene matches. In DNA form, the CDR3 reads TGTGCCAGCAACGGGGGGGCAATGGATACGCAGTATTTT. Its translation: CASNGGAMDTQYF.

The CDR3 sequence is CASRLTSGYTGELFF. CDR3 coding DNA: TGTGCCAGCAGACTGACTAGCGGGTACACCGGGGAGCTGTTTTTT. This sequence joins TRBV27 and TRBJ2-2; 10 bases align to TRBD2. Per germline, CDR1 MNHEY and CDR2 SMNVEV (reference sequence). The CDR3 is 15 amino acids. The V gene end was trimmed by 6 bases and the J gene end by 3 bases; junction bases not matched to a gene: 4.

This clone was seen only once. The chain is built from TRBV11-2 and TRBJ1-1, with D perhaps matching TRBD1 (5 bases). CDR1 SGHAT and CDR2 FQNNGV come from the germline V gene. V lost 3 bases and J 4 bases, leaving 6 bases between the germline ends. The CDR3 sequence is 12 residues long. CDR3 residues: CASSFQGTEAFF. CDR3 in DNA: TGTGCCAGCAGCTTTCAGGGCACTGAAGCTTTCTTT.

The CDR3 is CASSQETYGYTF. DNA of the CDR3: TGCGCCAGCAGCCAAGAAACGTATGGCTACACCTTC. This chain links TRBV4-1 with TRBJ1-2; the D is unclear. This CDR3 contains 12 residues. Germline values: CDR1 MGHRA, CDR2 YSYEKL. Between the trimmed V and J ends, which lost 0 bases and 5 bases, there was a span of 4 bases.

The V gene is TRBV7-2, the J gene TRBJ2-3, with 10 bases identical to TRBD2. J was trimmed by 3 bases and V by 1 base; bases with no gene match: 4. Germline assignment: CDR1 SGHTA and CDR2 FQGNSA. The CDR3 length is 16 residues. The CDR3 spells CASSLVSSGRTDTQYF. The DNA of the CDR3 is TGTGCCAGCAGCTTAGTGTCTAGCGGGAGAACAGATACGCAGTATTTT.

The CDR3 is CASSLSTGGDTQYF. The DNA of the CDR3 is TGTGCCAGCAGTTTAAGTACAGGGGGAGATACGCAGTATTTT. V usage is TRBV28 and J usage is TRBJ2-3, with 8 bases lining up with TRBD1. V was clipped by 2 bases and J by 5 bases; unmatched bases: 3. The CDR3 extends over 14 amino acids. In germline, CDR1 is MDHEN, CDR2 SYDVKM.

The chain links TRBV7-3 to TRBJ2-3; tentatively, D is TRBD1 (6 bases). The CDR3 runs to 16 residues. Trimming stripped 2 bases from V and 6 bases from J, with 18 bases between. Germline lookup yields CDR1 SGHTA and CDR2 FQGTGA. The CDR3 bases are TGTGCCAGCAGCTTATCTATTGGGGCAGGGGAGGATACGCAGTATTTT. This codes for CASSLSIGAGEDTQYF. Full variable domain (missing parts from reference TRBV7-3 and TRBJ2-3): GAGVSQTPSNKVTEKGKYVELRCDPISGHTALYWYRQSLGQGPEFLIYFQGTGAADDSGLPNDRFFAVRPEGSVSTLKIQRTERGDSAVYLCASSLSIGAGEDTQYFGPGTRLTVL.

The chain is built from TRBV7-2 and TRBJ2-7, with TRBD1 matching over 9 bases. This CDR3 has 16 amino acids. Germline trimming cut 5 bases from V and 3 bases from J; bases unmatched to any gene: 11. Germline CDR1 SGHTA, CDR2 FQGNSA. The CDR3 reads CASSPDRGSGLYEQYF. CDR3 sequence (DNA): TGTGCCAGCAGCCCCGACAGGGGGTCGGGCCTCTACGAGCAGTACTTC.

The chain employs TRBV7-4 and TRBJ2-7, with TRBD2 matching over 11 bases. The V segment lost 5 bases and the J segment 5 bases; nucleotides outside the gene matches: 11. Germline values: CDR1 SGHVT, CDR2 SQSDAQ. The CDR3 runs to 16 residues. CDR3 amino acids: CASSLTPLAGEDEQYF. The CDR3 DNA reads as TGTGCCAGCAGCCTAACCCCACTAGCGGGAGAGGACGAGCAGTACTTC.

CDR3 bases: TGTGCCATCAGTCGGCAAGAGACCCAGTACTTC. It translates to CAISRQETQYF. The chain links TRBV10-3 to TRBJ2-5, with D unresolved. Per germline, CDR1 ENHRY and CDR2 SYGVKD. Deletions cut 5 bases from V and 2 bases from J, with 3 bases between. This CDR3 has 11 amino acids.

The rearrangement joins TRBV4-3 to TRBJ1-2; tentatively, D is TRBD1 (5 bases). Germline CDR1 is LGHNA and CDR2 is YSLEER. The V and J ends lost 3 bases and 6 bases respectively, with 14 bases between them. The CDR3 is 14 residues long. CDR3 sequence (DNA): TGCGCCAGCAGCCAGCAGCTTTGGGGCCATGGCTACACCTTC. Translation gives CASSQQLWGHGYTF.

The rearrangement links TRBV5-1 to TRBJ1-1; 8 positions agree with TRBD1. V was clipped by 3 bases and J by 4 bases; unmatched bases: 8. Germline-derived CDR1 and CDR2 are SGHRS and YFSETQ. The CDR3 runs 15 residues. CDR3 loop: CASSSLDRGGTEAFF. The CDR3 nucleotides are TGCGCCAGCAGCTCCCTCGACAGGGGTGGCACTGAAGCTTTCTTT.

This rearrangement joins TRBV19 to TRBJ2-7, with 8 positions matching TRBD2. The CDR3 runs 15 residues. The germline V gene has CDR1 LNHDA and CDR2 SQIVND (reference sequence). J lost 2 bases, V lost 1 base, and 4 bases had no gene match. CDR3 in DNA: TGTGCCAGTAGTATAGGTCCAGCGGGAGCCTACGAGCAGTACTTC. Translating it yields CASSIGPAGAYEQYF.

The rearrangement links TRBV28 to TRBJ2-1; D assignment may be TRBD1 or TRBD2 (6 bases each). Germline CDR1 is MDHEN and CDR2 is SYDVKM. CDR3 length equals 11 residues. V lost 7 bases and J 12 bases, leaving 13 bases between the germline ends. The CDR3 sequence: CASIGGGTQFF. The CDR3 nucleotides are TGTGCCAGCATCGGGGGCGGGACGCAGTTCTTC.

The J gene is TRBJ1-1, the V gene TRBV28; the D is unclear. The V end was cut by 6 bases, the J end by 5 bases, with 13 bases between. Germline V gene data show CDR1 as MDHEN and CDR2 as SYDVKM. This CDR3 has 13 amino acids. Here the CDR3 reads CASRGQIGTEAFF. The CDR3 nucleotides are TGTGCCAGCAGGGGCCAGATTGGAACTGAAGCTTTCTTT.

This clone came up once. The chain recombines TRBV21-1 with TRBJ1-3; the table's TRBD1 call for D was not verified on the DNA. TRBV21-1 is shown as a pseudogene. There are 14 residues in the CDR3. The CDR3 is CASRKGLSGNTIYF. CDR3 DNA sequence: TGTGCCAGCAGAAAAGGGCTCTCTGGAAACACCATATATTTT.